Given below is one TCR beta chain in context. The specificity of this receptor is unknown. No base quality information exists; no much larger clone differs at one position. This sample is drawn from a study of vaccination effects on CD4 cells after COVID-19 (dated by TCRdb to the early 2020s). In terms of the full investigation: In the ViraFEST assay, PBMC were stimulated with viral peptide pools, and antigen-specific CD4+ T cell clonotypes were then identified by expansion using TCR sequencing. Participants received two doses of either the BNT162b2 or the mRNA-1273 mRNA SARS-CoV-2 vaccine. A few million PBMC per well were cultured in IMDM with 5% human AB serum, about 9.4 IU/ml IL-2 and gentamicin, plus 10 ug/ml peptides. SARS-CoV-2 spike-specific CD4+ TCR repertoires were compared before and after mRNA vaccination in COVID-19 convalescent patients and in infection-naive vaccine recipients. The full study included some 10 COVID-19 convalescent patients and a few SARS-CoV-2-naive healthy vaccine recipients. In the study, cultures from other donors were sequenced using the Oncomine TCR Beta short-read assay on an Illumina iSeq 100. General findings and caveats noted by the study authors: At late post-vaccination timepoints, both infection-induced and vaccine-induced clones showed marked clonal contraction, consistent with waning T cell responses. Limitations of the study were the small number of convalescent patients and the absence of early post-infection timepoints. Among healthy vaccine recipients, nearly all vaccine-induced clones were SARS-CoV-2 mono-reactive, and only 1 of 255 was cross-reactive with common cold coronaviruses.

Library creation used the immunoSEQ multiplex PCR assay. DNA from the cultured, isolated CD4+ T cells was subjected to TCR beta CDR3 sequencing. As for the authors' bioinformatics: Non-productive TCR sequences were removed and reads were trimmed to the CDR3 region, keeping CDR3s of at least 7 amino acids. Antigen-specific clonotypes were identified using the MANAFEST web app by comparison of expansion in peptide wells against reference cultures. For clones to be considered positive, expansion at FDR<0.05 versus reference and all other wells, an odds ratio above 5, and a frequency above 0.1% in two replicate wells were required. Clonotypes significantly expanded in SARS-CoV-2 spike wells and in at least one common cold coronavirus spike condition were defined as cross-reactive. Levenshtein distance calculated with the stringdist R package was used to assess CDR3 similarity, and unrooted trees were constructed with ape in R 3.6.1. As stored in TCRdb, this immuneACCESS dataset retains in-frame rearrangements with V and J assigned. A fraction of the clones does not appear; measured against another copy, unresolved V genes explain less than half of the discrepancy, and the remainder lacks a known reason. V and J calls and clone size are as listed in that table; D and trimming were resolved from the DNA. The sample records under 60,000 clones, approximately 61% of which are singletons. The ten largest clones take up nearly 5.5% of the sample.

Deletion took 5 bases off V and 3 bases off J, with a span of 14 bases between the germline ends. Based on the germline V gene, the CDR1 and CDR2 sequences are SGHAT and FQNNGV. The CDR3, from cysteine to phenylalanine, totals 14 residues. CDR3 DNA is the only sequence kept; it has 42 bases, read in frame from the first base. After less than eleven days of culture, CD4+ T cells were isolated with the EasySep CD4+ T cell isolation kit. None of the healthy vaccine recipients had a prior SARS-CoV-2 infection, which was confirmed by nucleocapsid antibody tests that came back negative both before and after vaccination. Half of the culture medium was replaced with fresh IL-2-containing medium on days 3 and 7. Unless noted otherwise, every peptide stimulation condition was cultured in triplicate wells. Using Ficoll-Paque Plus gradient centrifugation, PBMC were separated from whole blood and then either used fresh or cryopreserved at -140C. The QIAamp micro DNA kit was used to extract genomic DNA from the cultured CD4+ T cells.

The receptor chain draws on TRBV11-2 and TRBJ2-7, and the D gene may be TRBD2, 6 bases matching. The clonotype originates from a human donor who received a COVID-19 vaccine. The sequences come from CD4+ T cells from PBMCs cultured without peptide, collected before COVID-19 vaccination. The sequenced DNA: TGTGCCAGCAGCCAAGCGAAGGGAGGCTACGAGCAGTACTTC. This codes for CASSQAKGGYEQYF.